Sequencing of this T cell receptor (beta chain) was carried out in a study of regulatory T cells in long-lasting Graves disease. About the research overall: Antithyroid drugs had been taken under 3 months by newly diagnosed Graves' patients. Regarding the study as a whole: It was possible that the small sample size reduced accuracy.

This clonotype was counted ten times or more. Its cognate antigen is unknown. Germline V CDR1 and CDR2: MDHEN, SYDVKM. CDR3 length: 13 amino acids. Trimming stripped 4 bases from V and 3 bases from J, with 7 bases between. Time point of the sample: newly diagnosed GD, antithyroid drugs for less than 3 months. From RNA extracted from PBMCs, the TCR library was made. The patients were enrolled through endocrinology in Xi'an, China. Construction of TCR beta libraries relied on iRepertoire HTBI primers and on Arm-PCR targeting CDR3 regions. Using its own MiXCR run on the multiplex PCR reads, TCRdb lists one record per CDR3 protein. The sample records about 450,000 distinct CDR3 sequences, about 15% being singletons. This sample also belongs to another study, concerning T cells in Graves' hyperthyroidism and ophthalmopathy. In that study: The HTBI primer set served for first-round RT-PCR of the TCR CDR3.

The sequencing here drew on peripheral blood mononuclear cells (PBMCs), taken at new diagnosis, from a patient treated with antithyroid drugs. The V gene is TRBV28, the J gene TRBJ2-4; TRBD2 is a possible D gene (6 bases). The receptor comes from a woman between 25 and 40 years old with Graves disease. The DNA for the CDR3 is TGTGCCAGCAGTTGGGGGGACAAAAACATTCAGTACTTC. Translating gives CASSWGDKNIQYF.